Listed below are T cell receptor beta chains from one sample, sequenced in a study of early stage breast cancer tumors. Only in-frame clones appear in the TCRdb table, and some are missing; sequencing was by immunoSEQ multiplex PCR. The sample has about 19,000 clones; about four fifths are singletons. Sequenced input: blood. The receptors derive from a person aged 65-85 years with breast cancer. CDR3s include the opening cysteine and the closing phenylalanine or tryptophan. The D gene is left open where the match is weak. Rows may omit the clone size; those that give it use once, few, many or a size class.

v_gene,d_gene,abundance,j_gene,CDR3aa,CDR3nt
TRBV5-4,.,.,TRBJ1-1,CASSARSTNTEAFF,TGTGCCAGCAGCGCTAGAAGTACGAACACTGAAGCTTTCTTT
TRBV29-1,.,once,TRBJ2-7,CSVNRDKTYEQYF,TGCAGCGTAAACCGGGACAAAACCTACGAGCAGTACTTC
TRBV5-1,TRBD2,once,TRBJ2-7,CASSSGLAGISYEQYF,TGCGCCAGCAGCTCCGGACTAGCGGGTATCTCCTACGAGCAGTACTTC
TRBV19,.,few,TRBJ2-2,CASSPGTWGTGELFF,TGTGCCAGTAGTCCCGGGACTTGGGGGACCGGGGAGCTGTTTTTT
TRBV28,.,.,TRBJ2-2,CASSFIRGAYAGELFF,TGTGCCAGCAGTTTCATTCGGGGGGCTTATGCCGGGGAGCTGTTTTTT
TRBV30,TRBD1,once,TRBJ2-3,CAWKVTGGMSTQYF,TGTGCCTGGAAGGTGACAGGGGGCATGAGTACGCAGTATTTT
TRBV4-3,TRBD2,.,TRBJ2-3,CASSPGLAGGTDTQYF,TGCGCCAGCAGCCCCGGACTAGCGGGGGGCACAGATACGCAGTATTTT
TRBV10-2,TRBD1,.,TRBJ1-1,CASRTGGAGTEAFF,TGCGCCAGCAGGACAGGGGGCGCCGGCACTGAAGCTTTCTTT
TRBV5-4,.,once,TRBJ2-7,CASSKGLSNEQYF,TGTGCCAGCAGTAAGGGGTTGTCCAACGAGCAGTACTTC
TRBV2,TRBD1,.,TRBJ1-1,CATGTGVNSEAFF,TGTGCCACCGGGACAGGGGTAAACTCTGAAGCTTTCTTT
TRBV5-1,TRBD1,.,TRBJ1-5,CASSPQGRNQPQHF,TGCGCCAGCAGCCCACAGGGGCGGAATCAGCCCCAGCATTTT
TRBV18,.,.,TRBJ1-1,CASSPTGLNTEAFF,TGTGCCAGCTCACCAACAGGACTGAACACTGAAGCTTTCTTT
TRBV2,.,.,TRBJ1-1,CASSGGTLNTEAFF,TGTGCCAGCAGTGGGGGGACACTCAACACTGAAGCTTTCTTT
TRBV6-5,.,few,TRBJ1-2,CASSYKAGAYGYTF,TGTGCCAGCAGTTACAAGGCAGGGGCCTATGGCTACACCTTC
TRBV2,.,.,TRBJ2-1,CASSERYYNEQFF,TGTGCCAGCAGTGAGAGGTACTACAATGAGCAGTTCTTC
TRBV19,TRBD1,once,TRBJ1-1,CASSSSRGKNTEAFF,TGTGCCAGTAGTTCTTCCAGGGGGAAGAACACTGAAGCTTTCTTT
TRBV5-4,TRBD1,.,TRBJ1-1,CASSLGQGTRRGAFF,TGTGCCAGCAGCTTGGGACAGGGGACCCGTCGGGGCGCTTTCTTT
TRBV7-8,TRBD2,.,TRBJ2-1,CASSLVRGGRDEQFF,TGTGCCAGCAGCTTAGTGCGGGGGGGCCGGGATGAGCAGTTCTTC
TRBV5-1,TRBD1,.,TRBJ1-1,CASSRQGGNTEAFF,TGCGCCAGCAGCAGACAGGGAGGGAACACTGAAGCTTTCTTT
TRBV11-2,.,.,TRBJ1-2,CASSAGRSHYGYTF,TGTGCCAGCAGCGCGGGGAGAAGCCACTATGGCTACACCTTC
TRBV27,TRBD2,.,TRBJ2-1,CASSLAGAYNEQFF,TGTGCCAGCAGCCTAGCGGGCGCCTACAATGAGCAGTTCTTC
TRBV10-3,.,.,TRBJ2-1,CAISEPPGGVSNEQFF,TGTGCCATCAGTGAGCCCCCCGGCGGGGTAAGCAATGAGCAGTTCTTC
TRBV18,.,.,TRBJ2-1,CASSPTANEQFF,TGTGCCAGCTCACCGACAGCGAATGAGCAGTTCTTC
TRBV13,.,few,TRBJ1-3,CASSTGGNTIYF,TGTGCCAGCAGCACCGGTGGAAACACCATATATTTT
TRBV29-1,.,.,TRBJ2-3,CSVRRGADTQYF,TGCAGCGTTCGGCGGGGTGCAGATACGCAGTATTTT
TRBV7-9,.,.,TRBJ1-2,CASKRAGEPGGYTF,TGTGCCAGCAAACGGGCAGGGGAACCGGGGGGCTACACCTTC
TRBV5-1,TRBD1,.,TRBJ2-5,CASSLTGRVVETQYF,TGCGCCAGCAGCCTGACAGGGAGAGTCGTCGAGACCCAGTACTTC
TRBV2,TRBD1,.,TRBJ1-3,CASSRGLIGNTIYF,TGTGCCAGCAGCAGGGGGCTGATAGGAAACACCATATATTTT
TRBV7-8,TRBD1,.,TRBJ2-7,CASSHGQGDYEQYF,TGTGCCAGCAGCCACGGACAGGGGGACTACGAGCAGTACTTC
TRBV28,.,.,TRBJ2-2,CASSLSVTGELFF,TGTGCCAGCAGTTTGAGTGTAACGGGGGAGCTGTTTTTT
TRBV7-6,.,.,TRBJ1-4,CASSQGLQGNGEKLFF,TGTGCCAGCAGCCAGGGGCTACAGGGTAACGGGGAAAAACTGTTTTTT
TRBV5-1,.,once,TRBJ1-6,CASSSAGGPGDSPLHF,TGCGCCAGCAGCTCGGCGGGGGGCCCGGGGGATTCACCCCTCCACTTT
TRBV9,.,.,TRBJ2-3,CATRPAGTDTQYF,TGTGCCACCCGACCAGCGGGTACAGATACGCAGTATTTT
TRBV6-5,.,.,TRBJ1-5,CASSLGQNSNQPQHF,TGTGCCAGCAGCCTAGGACAGAATAGCAATCAGCCCCAGCATTTT
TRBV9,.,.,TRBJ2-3,CASSQSPGADTQYF,TGTGCCAGCAGCCAGAGCCCGGGGGCAGATACGCAGTATTTT
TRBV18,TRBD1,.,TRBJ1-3,CASSPTPGQGPNTIYF,TGTGCCAGCTCACCAACCCCGGGACAGGGACCAAACACCATATATTTT
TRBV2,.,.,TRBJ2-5,CASSESSLQETQYF,TGTGCCAGCAGTGAATCCTCTCTTCAAGAGACCCAGTACTTC
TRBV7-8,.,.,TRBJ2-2,CASSRLAFDSVSTGELFF,TGTGCCAGCAGCCGACTCGCCTTCGACAGCGTAAGCACCGGGGAGCTGTTTTTT
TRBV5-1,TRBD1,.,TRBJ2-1,CASSLDPGQGAYNEQFF,TGCGCCAGCAGTCTCGACCCTGGACAGGGAGCCTACAATGAGCAGTTCTTC
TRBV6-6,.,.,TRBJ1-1,CASSPRTVMNTEAFF,TGTGCCAGCAGCCCTCGGACTGTCATGAACACTGAAGCTTTCTTT
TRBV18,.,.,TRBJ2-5,CASSPNRETQYF,TGTGCCAGCTCACCAAATCGAGAGACCCAGTACTTC
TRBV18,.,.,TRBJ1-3,CASSGVDGGSSGNTIYF,TGTGCCAGCTCCGGAGTCGATGGGGGGAGCTCTGGAAACACCATATATTTT
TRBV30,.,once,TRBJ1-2,CAWSSGVGGYTF,TGTGCCTGGAGTTCAGGGGTGGGGGGCTACACCTTC
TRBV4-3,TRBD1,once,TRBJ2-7,CASSQGPGQGHEQYF,TGCGCCAGCAGCCAGGGACCGGGACAGGGCCACGAGCAGTACTTC
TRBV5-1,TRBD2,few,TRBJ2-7,CASSWRGGYEQYF,TGCGCCAGCTCCTGGCGGGGGGGCTACGAGCAGTACTTC
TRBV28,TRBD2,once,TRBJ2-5,CASSKRAGDRSRETQYF,TGTGCCAGCAGTAAACGGGCGGGGGATAGGTCGCGAGAGACCCAGTACTTC
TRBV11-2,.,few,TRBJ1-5,CASSLGQNQPQHF,TGTGCCAGCAGCCTCGGACAGAATCAGCCCCAGCATTTT
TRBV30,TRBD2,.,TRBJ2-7,CAWSVQAGGISSYEQYF,TGTGCCTGGAGTGTACAAGCGGGGGGGATTAGCTCCTACGAGCAGTACTTC
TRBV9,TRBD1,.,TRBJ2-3,CASSPTGVGYTDTQYF,TGTGCCAGCAGCCCCACAGGGGTTGGGTACACAGATACGCAGTATTTT
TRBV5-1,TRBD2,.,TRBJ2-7,CASSFISGGYEQYF,TGCGCCAGCAGCTTTATTAGCGGGGGGTACGAGCAGTACTTC
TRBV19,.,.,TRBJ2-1,CASSQGGLYNEQFF,TGTGCCAGTAGCCAGGGGGGCCTTTACAATGAGCAGTTCTTC
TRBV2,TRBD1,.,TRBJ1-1,CASSTRTGGGTEAFF,TGTGCCAGCAGTACACGGACAGGGGGGGGAACTGAAGCTTTCTTT
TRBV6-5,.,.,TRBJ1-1,CASSYSPGRTEAFF,TGTGCCAGCAGTTACTCCCCGGGGAGGACTGAAGCTTTCTTT
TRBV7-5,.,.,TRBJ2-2,CARKGGGTANTGELFF,TGTGCCAGAAAAGGGGGTGGGACAGCGAACACCGGGGAGCTGTTTTTT
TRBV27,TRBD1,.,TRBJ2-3,CASSLDRATDTQYF,TGTGCCAGCAGTTTGGACAGGGCCACAGATACGCAGTATTTT